The present T cell receptor beta chain was sequenced within a study of CD8 T cells in Susac syndrome. With 2 bases removed from V and 7 bases from J, the gap between germline ends came to 15 bases. Per the germline V gene, CDR1 is MDHEN and CDR2 is SYDVKM. The CDR3 has 15 residues. The RNA input was about 0.45 to 1 ug, and it was reverse transcribed with random hexamers. An immunoSEQ multiplex PCR amplified TCR beta CDR3 over 54 Vbeta and 13 Jbeta. TCRdb reprocessed the immunoSEQ multiplex PCR reads with MiXCR, giving one entry per CDR3 protein. The sample records fewer than 150,000 distinct CDR3 sequences, around nine tenths being singletons. Relapsing-remitting disease, either stable or active, was present in the multiple sclerosis controls, who were treatment-naive patients.

The chain carries TRBV28 and TRBJ2-1; D unclear. This sequence was found in a human donor with multiple sclerosis. Sequencing used CD8+ T cells from PBMCs. The CDR3, as DNA: TGTGCCAGCAGTTTACCGGGTATTGGCGTAAATGAGCAGTTCTTC. Encoded protein: CASSLPGIGVNEQFF.